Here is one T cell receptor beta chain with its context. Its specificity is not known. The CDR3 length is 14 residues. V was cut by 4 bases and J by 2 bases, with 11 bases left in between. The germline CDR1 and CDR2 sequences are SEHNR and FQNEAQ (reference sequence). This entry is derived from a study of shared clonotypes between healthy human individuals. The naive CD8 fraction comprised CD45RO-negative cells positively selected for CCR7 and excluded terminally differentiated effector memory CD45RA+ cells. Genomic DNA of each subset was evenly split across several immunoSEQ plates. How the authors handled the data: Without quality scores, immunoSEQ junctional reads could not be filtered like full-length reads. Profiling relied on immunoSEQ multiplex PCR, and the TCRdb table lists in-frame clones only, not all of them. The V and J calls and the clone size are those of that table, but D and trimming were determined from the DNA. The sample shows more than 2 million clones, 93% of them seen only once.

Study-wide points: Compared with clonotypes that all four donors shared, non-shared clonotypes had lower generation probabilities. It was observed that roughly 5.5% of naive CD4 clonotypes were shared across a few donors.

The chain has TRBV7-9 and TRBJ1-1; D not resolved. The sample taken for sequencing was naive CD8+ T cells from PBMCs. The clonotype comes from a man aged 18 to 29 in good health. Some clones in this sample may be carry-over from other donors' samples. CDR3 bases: TGTGCCAGCAGCTCATCGAATTATAACACTGAAGCTTTCTTT. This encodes CASSSSNYNTEAFF.